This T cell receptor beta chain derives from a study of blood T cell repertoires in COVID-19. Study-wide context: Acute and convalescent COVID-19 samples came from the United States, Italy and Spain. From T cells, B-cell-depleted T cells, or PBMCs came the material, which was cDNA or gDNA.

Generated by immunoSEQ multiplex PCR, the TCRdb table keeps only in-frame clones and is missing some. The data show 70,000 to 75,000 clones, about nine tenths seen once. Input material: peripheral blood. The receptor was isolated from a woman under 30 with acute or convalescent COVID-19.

This chain's CDR3 is CASSEGTGQNSPLHF. CDR3 nucleotides: TGTGCCAGCAGTGAAGGGACAGGTCAGAATTCACCCCTCCACTTT. V is TRBV6-1 and J is TRBJ1-6; 7 bases line up with TRBD1. Losses at the gene ends were 1 base for V and 7 bases for J; bases not matched to a gene: 4. Per the germline V gene, CDR1 is MNHNS and CDR2 is SASEGT. The CDR3 is 15 amino acids.